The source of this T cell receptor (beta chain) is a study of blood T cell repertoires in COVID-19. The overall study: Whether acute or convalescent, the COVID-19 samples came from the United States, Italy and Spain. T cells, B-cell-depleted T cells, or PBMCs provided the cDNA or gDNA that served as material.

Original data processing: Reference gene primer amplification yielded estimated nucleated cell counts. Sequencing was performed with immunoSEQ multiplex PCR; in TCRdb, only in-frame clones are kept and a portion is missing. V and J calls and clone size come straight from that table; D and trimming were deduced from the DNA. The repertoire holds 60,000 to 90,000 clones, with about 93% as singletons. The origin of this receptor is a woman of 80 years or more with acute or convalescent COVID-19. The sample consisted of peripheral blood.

CDR3 DNA sequence: TGTGCCAGTCGGCCAGGGTTGAACACTGAAGCTTTCTTT. Amino acid sequence: CASRPGLNTEAFF. The chain has TRBV7-3 and TRBJ1-1, with D possibly TRBD1 on 5 matching bases. The CDR3 runs 13 residues. The V gene's germline CDR1 is SGHTA and CDR2 FQGTGA. Trimming shortened V by 9 bases and J by 0 bases, and 11 bases separated the two germline ends.